The subject of this entry is one TCR beta chain. The target antigen is unknown. PCR employed 60 Vbeta and 13 Jbeta primers. TCRdb's copy holds only in-frame clones and misses some; the assay was immunoSEQ multiplex PCR. Of 40,000 or so clones listed, 68% are singletons. This sample is drawn from a study of cytomegalovirus exposure and HLA in healthy donors. Regarding the study as a whole: There was a cluster of highly shared sequence variants that was likely a sequencing artifact.

With V trimmed by 1 base and J by 8 bases, 6 bases remained unmatched. This CDR3 is 14 amino acids long. Per germline, CDR1 SGDLS and CDR2 YYNGEE. The specimen sequenced was PBMCs. This chain links TRBV9 with TRBJ2-1; 7 positions agree with TRBD2. The clonotype was recovered from a man aged 35 to 55 in good health and CMV-seronegative. In DNA form, the CDR3 reads TGTGCCAGCAGCGTACGCGGGGGAGGGGATGAGCAGTTCTTC. Its protein is CASSVRGGGDEQFF.